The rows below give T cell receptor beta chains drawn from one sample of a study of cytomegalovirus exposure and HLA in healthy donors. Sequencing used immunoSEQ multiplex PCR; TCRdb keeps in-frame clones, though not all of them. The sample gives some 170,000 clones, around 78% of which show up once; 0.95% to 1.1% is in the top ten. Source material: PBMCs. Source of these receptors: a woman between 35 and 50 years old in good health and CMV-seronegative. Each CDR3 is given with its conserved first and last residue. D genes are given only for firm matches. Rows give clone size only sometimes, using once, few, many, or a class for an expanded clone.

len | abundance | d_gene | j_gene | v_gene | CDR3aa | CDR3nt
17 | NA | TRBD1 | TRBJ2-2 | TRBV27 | CASSLYSNRGYTGELFF | TGTGCCAGCAGTTTATACTCTAACAGGGGATACACCGGGGAGCTGTTTTTT
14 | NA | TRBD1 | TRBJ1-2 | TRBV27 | CASSGDSLNYGYTF | TGTGCCAGCAGTGGGGACAGTCTAAACTATGGCTACACCTTC
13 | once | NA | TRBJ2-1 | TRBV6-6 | CASSLGASSEQFF | TGTGCCAGCAGTTTGGGGGCTAGCAGTGAGCAGTTCTTC
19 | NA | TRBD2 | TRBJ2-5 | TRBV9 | CASSGTSGSSSLWGETQYF | TGTGCCAGCAGCGGTACTAGCGGGAGCTCGAGTTTATGGGGAGAGACCCAGTACTTC
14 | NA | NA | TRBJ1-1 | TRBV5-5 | CASSLVVMNTEAFF | TGTGCCAGCAGCTTAGTAGTTATGAACACTGAAGCTTTCTTT
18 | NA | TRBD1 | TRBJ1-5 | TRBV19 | CASSIRDRVYRGNQPQHF | TGTGCCAGTAGTATAAGGGACAGGGTCTATCGGGGCAATCAGCCCCAGCATTTT
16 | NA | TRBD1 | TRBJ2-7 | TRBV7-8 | CASSLEGQGHAYEQYF | TGTGCCAGCAGCTTAGAGGGACAGGGGCATGCCTACGAGCAGTACTTC
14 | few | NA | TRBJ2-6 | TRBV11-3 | CASSSGHGANVLTF | TGTGCCAGCAGCTCAGGGCATGGGGCCAACGTCCTGACTTTC
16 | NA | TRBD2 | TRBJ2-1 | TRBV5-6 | CASSSAGTSGQNEQFF | TGTGCCAGCAGCTCCGCCGGGACTAGCGGGCAAAATGAGCAGTTCTTC
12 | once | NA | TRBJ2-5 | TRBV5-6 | CASSFSGETQYF | TGTGCCAGCAGCTTCAGCGGAGAGACCCAGTACTTC
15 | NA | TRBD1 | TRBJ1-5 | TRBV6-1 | CASSEVDREYQPQHF | TGTGCCAGCAGTGAAGTAGACAGGGAATATCAGCCCCAGCATTTT
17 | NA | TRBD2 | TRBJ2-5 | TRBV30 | CAWSGVRTSAIQETQYF | TGTGCCTGGAGCGGCGTACGGACTAGCGCCATTCAAGAGACCCAGTACTTC
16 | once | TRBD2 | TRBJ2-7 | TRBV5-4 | CASSNGLAGLGYEQYF | TGTGCCAGCAGCAATGGACTAGCGGGATTGGGGTACGAGCAGTACTTC
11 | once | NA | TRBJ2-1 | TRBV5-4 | CASSFGGEQFF | TGTGCCAGCAGCTTTGGCGGAGAGCAGTTCTTC
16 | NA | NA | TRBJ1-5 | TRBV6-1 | CASSAEGTASNQPQHF | TGTGCCAGCAGTGCGGAGGGCACGGCAAGCAATCAGCCCCAGCATTTT
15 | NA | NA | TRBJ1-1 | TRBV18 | CASSPGSAENTEAFF | TGTGCCAGCTCACCAGGGTCCGCGGAGAACACTGAAGCTTTCTTT
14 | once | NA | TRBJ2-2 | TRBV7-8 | CASSRTENTGELFF | TGTGCCAGCAGCCGCACTGAGAACACCGGGGAGCTGTTTTTT
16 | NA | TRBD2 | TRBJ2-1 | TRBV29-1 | CSVDGRRAGVGDEQFF | TGCAGCGTTGACGGTCGCAGGGCGGGAGTGGGGGATGAGCAGTTCTTC
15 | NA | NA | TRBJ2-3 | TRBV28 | CASSFRGTRGDTQYF | TGTGCCAGCAGTTTTAGGGGAACCCGGGGGGATACGCAGTATTTT
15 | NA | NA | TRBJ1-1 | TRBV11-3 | CASSLEGLKNTEAFF | TGTGCCAGCAGCTTAGAGGGACTTAAGAACACTGAAGCTTTCTTT
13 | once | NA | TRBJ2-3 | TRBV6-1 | CASSPGRTDTQYF | TGTGCCAGCAGTCCTGGGAGAACAGATACGCAGTATTTT
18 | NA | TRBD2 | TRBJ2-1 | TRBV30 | CAWSVWLAGGSSYNEQFF | TGTGCCTGGAGTGTATGGCTAGCGGGAGGGAGCTCCTACAATGAGCAGTTCTTC
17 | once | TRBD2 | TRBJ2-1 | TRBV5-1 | CASSLAGGSGRGNEQFF | TGCGCCAGCAGCTTGGCTGGGGGGAGCGGGAGAGGTAATGAGCAGTTCTTC
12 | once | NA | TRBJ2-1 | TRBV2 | CASRDLYNEQFF | TGTGCCAGCAGGGACTTATACAATGAGCAGTTCTTC
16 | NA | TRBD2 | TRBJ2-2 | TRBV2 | CASSTSRLAGTGELFF | TGTGCCAGCAGCACCAGCCGACTAGCGGGCACCGGGGAGCTGTTTTTT
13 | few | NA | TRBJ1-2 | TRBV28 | CASNSGQTYGYTF | TGTGCCAGCAATTCTGGGCAAACTTATGGCTACACCTTC
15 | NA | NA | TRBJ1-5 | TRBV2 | CASTGGRGWDQPQHF | TGTGCCAGCACCGGGGGGAGGGGATGGGATCAGCCCCAGCATTTT
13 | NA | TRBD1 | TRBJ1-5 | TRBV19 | CASHDRGDQPQHF | TGTGCCAGTCACGACAGGGGGGATCAGCCCCAGCATTTT
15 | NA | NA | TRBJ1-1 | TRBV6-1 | CASSEAQGIFTEAFF | TGTGCCAGCAGTGAAGCCCAGGGAATCTTCACTGAAGCTTTCTTT
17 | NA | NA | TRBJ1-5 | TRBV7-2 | CASSHPRWGGSNQPQHF | TGTGCCAGCAGCCACCCGAGGTGGGGCGGCAGCAATCAGCCCCAGCATTTT
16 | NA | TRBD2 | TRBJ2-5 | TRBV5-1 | CASSLGLAGRQETQYF | TGCGCCAGCAGCCTGGGGCTAGCGGGACGTCAAGAGACCCAGTACTTC
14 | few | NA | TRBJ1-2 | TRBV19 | CASSARQPVGGYTF | TGTGCCAGTAGTGCGCGACAGCCCGTGGGGGGCTACACCTTC
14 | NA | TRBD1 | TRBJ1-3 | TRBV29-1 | CSVVEGAPGNTIYF | TGCAGCGTTGTGGAGGGGGCTCCTGGAAACACCATATATTTT
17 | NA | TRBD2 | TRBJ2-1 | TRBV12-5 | CASGGASSGGIYNEQFF | TGTGCTAGTGGTGGGGCTTCTAGCGGGGGGATCTACAATGAGCAGTTCTTC
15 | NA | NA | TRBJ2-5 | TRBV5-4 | CASSPEQGWRETQYF | TGTGCCAGCAGCCCTGAACAGGGTTGGCGGGAGACCCAGTACTTC
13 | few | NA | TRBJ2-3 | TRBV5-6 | CASSFTGTDTQYF | TGTGCCAGCAGCTTCACGGGCACAGATACGCAGTATTTT
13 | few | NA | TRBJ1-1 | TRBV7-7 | CASSLLEGAEAFF | TGTGCTAGCAGCTTACTCGAAGGGGCTGAAGCTTTCTTT
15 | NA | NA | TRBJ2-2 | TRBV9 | CASSVGRRNTGELFF | TGTGCCAGCAGCGTAGGGAGAAGGAACACCGGGGAGCTGTTTTTT
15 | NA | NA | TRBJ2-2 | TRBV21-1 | CASSNPGHNTGELFF | TGTGCCAGCAGCAATCCGGGACATAACACCGGGGAGCTGTTTTTT
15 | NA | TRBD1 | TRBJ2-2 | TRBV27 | CASSLTGYPTGELFF | TGTGCCAGCAGCTTGACAGGGTACCCCACCGGGGAGCTGTTTTTT
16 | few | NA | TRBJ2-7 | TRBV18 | CASSPVISLEPYEQYF | TGTGCCAGCTCACCCGTCATAAGTCTAGAACCATACGAGCAGTACTTC
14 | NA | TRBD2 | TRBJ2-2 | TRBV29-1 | CSVWTSGSAGELFF | TGCAGCGTCTGGACTAGCGGGAGTGCCGGGGAGCTGTTTTTT
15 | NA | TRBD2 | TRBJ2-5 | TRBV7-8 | CASSLGTSGAETQYF | TGTGCCAGCAGCTTGGGGACTAGCGGGGCAGAGACCCAGTACTTC
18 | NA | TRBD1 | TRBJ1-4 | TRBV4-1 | CASSQDPPDRATNEKLFF | TGCGCCAGCAGCCAAGACCCACCGGACAGGGCAACTAATGAAAAACTGTTTTTT
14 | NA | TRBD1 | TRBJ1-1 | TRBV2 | CASSVGQGRTEAFF | TGTGCCAGCAGCGTGGGACAGGGGAGGACTGAAGCTTTCTTT
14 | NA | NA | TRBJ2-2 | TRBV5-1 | CASSGSVNTGELFF | TGCGCCAGCTCTGGTTCGGTGAACACCGGGGAGCTGTTTTTT
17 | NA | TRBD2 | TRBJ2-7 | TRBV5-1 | CASSLVPAGGHPYEQYF | TGCGCCAGCAGCTTGGTTCCAGCGGGAGGGCACCCCTACGAGCAGTACTTC
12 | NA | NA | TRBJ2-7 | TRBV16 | CASSSSSYEQYF | TGTGCCAGCAGCTCTAGCTCCTACGAGCAGTACTTC